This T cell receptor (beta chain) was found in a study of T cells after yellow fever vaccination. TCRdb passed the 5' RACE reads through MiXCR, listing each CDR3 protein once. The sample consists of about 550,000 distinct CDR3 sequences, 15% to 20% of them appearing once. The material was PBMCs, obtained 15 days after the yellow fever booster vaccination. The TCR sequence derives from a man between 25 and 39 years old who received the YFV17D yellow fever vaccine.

The CDR3 region is CASSQGASGHQYF. Written as DNA, the CDR3 is TGTGCCAGCAGCCAAGGAGCCAGCGGTCATCAGTACTTC. V usage is TRBV14 and J usage is TRBJ2-4, with D maybe TRBD2 (5 bases). Germline assignment: CDR1 SGHDN and CDR2 FVKESK. CDR3 size: 13 residues. Trimming left V 1 base short and J 12 bases short, with 13 bases between.